Sequencing of this TCR beta chain was carried out in a study of blood T cell repertoires in COVID-19. On the study more broadly: Collection of acute and convalescent COVID-19 samples took place in the United States, Italy and Spain.

Regarding this clone: The junction and the germline gene differ at one end; a read error may be behind it.

This CDR3 is 13 amino acids long. Germline V gene lookup returns CDR1 MNHEY and CDR2 SVGAGI. Assay used: immunoSEQ multiplex PCR; TCRdb lists only in-frame clones, some missing. The sample has more than 85,000 clones, 70% to 90% seen once. The TCR comes from a man between 70 and 80 years old with acute or convalescent COVID-19. Sequencing was carried out using peripheral blood. V usage is TRBV6-5 and J usage is TRBJ1-1; tentatively, D is TRBD1 (6 bases). The CDR3 loop reads CASSRGGPTLTLF. CDR3 DNA sequence: TGTGCCAGCAGCCGGGGGGGGCCAACACTGACCCTCTTT.